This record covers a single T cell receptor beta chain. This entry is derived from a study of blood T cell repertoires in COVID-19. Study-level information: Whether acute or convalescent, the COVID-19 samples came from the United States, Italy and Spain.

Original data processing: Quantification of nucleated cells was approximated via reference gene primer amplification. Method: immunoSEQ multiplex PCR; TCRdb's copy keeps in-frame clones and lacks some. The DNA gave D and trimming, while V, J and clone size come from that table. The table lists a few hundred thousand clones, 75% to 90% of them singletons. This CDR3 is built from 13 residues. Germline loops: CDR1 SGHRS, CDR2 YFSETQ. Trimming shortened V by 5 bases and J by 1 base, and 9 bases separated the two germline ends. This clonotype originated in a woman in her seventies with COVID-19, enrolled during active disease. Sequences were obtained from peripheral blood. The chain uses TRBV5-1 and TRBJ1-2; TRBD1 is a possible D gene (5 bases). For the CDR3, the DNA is TGCGCCAGCAGGACAGCAATTAACTATGGCTACACCTTC. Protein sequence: CASRTAINYGYTF.